One and the same sample provided the 23 T cell receptor beta chains below, sequenced in a study of CD8+ T cells in alopecia areata. After isolation, RNA underwent reverse transcription to generate cDNA as the sequencing template. Some clones are missing from TCRdb's copy, which holds only in-frame ones; the method was immunoSEQ multiplex PCR. The repertoire consists of about 180,000 clones, with approximately 65% occurring once and the leading ten covering about an eighth. The sample was CD8+ T cells sorted from blood, taken at week 0. The origin of the receptors is a human donor with alopecia areata.

This chain uses TRBV13 with TRBJ1-6; D is undetermined. With 1 base removed from V and 10 bases from J, the gap between germline ends came to 14 bases. This CDR3 has 15 amino acids. The V gene's germline CDR1 is PRHDT and CDR2 FYEKMQ (reference sequence). CDR3 in DNA: TGTGCCAGCAGCTTAGAATCCCAGGAGGGATCACCCCTCCACTTT. This codes for CASSLESQEGSPLHF.

The chain uses TRBV7-9 and TRBJ2-7; D remains ambiguous. CDR3 length: 13 amino acids. Trimming removed 4 bases from V and 1 base from J, with 8 bases in between. The germline CDR1 and CDR2 sequences are SEHNR and FQNEAQ (reference sequence). Here the CDR3 DNA reads TGTGCCAGCAGCTCGGACGGATCCTACGAGCAGTACTTC. Translating it yields CASSSDGSYEQYF.

This clone was picked up one time. The chain links TRBV2 to TRBJ1-2; 9 bases align to TRBD1. CDR1 is SNHLY and CDR2 is FYNNEI in the germline V gene. CDR3 length equals 13 residues. V gave up 11 bases and J gave up 8 bases; unmatched junction bases: 12. The CDR3 DNA reads TGTGCCCCCGGGGTCGGGACAGGGTTCGGCTACACCTTC. This sequence encodes CAPGVGTGFGYTF.

This chain uses TRBV6-5 with TRBJ2-5; D not resolved. This CDR3 has 10 residues. Germline values: CDR1 MNHEY, CDR2 SVGAGI. V dropped 6 bases and J dropped 3 bases, with 2 bases sitting between them. The CDR3 loop is CASSEETQYF. CDR3 nucleotides: TGTGCCAGCAGCGAAGAGACCCAGTACTTC.

Written as DNA, the CDR3 is TGTGCCAGTAGGAGGGCAGGGGGCACTGAAGCTTTCTTT. It yields the protein CASRRAGGTEAFF. The chain carries TRBV2 and TRBJ1-1; 7 bases agree with TRBD1. Germline V lookup: CDR1 SNHLY, CDR2 FYNNEI. This CDR3 is built from 13 residues. The V segment lost 9 bases and the J segment 4 bases; nucleotides outside the gene matches: 8. Filled out from reference TRBV2 and TRBJ1-1, the complete variable domain reads EPEVTQTPSHQVTQMGQEVILRCVPISNHLYFYWYRQILGQKVEFLVSFYNNEISEKSEIFDDQFSVERPDGSNFTLKIRSTKLEDSAMYFCASRRAGGTEAFFGQGTRLTVV.

The chain uses TRBV20-1 and TRBJ1-3; D not certain. Deletions cut 3 bases from V and 4 bases from J, with 4 bases between. This CDR3 is 11 amino acids long. The germline gives CDR1 DFQATT, CDR2 SNEGSKA (reference sequence). Here the CDR3 reads CSASPGNTIYF. CDR3 sequence (DNA): TGCAGTGCTAGCCCAGGAAACACCATATATTTT.

The chain combines TRBV4-1 with TRBJ2-7; tentatively, D is TRBD1 or TRBD2 (6 bases each). Trimming stripped 0 bases from V and 3 bases from J, with 15 bases between. CDR3 size: 16 residues. Germline V gene data show CDR1 as MGHRA and CDR2 as YSYEKL. CDR3: CASSQDWGASNYEQYF. The CDR3 DNA reads TGCGCCAGCAGCCAAGATTGGGGGGCATCCAACTACGAGCAGTACTTC.

This clone was recorded a few times. The junction does not match germline at one end; this may be a read error. The chain is built from TRBV11-2 and TRBJ2-4; perhaps TRBD1 as D (5 bases). Germline values: CDR1 SGHAT, CDR2 FQNNGV. The CDR3 totals 12 residues. CDR3 bases: TGTGCCAGCAGCTTAGTTAAGGGGCCCCAGAACTTC. It yields the protein CASSLVKGPQNF.

The CDR3: CASSLSRQGRGDTEAFF. The DNA for the CDR3 is TGTGCCAGCAGCTTATCAAGACAGGGGCGGGGGGACACTGAAGCTTTCTTT. The V gene is TRBV7-6, the J gene TRBJ1-1; TRBD1 matches at 8 bases. J was trimmed by 3 bases and V by 2 bases; bases with no gene match: 11. Per germline, CDR1 SGHVS and CDR2 FNYEAQ. The CDR3 contains 17 residues.

On this clone itself: At the DNA level, this CDR3 is encoded by other sequences in the same sample as well. The chain combines TRBV7-9 with TRBJ2-7; weak D call: TRBD2 (6 bases). The CDR3 runs to 13 residues. Germline loops: CDR1 SEHNR, CDR2 FQNEAQ (reference sequence). The V end lost 3 bases, the J end lost 0 bases, and 6 bases lay between the germline ends. The CDR3 here is CASSFGSSYEQYF. CDR3 bases: TGTGCCAGCAGCTTCGGGAGCTCCTACGAGCAGTACTTC.

V gene TRBV5-6 combines with J gene TRBJ1-2, with 8 bases fitting TRBD1. V trimming: 5 bases; J trimming: 7 bases; junction bases outside the gene matches: 7. CDR3 size: 13 residues. CDR1 is SGHDT, CDR2 YYEEEE, per germline. DNA of the CDR3: TGTGCCAGCAGTTTGCAGGGGGCGGTTGGCTACACCTTC. Its translation is CASSLQGAVGYTF.

The chain uses TRBV6-6 and TRBJ1-2; D gene unclear. V gave up 6 bases and J gave up 4 bases, with 12 bases separating them. The CDR3 consists of 13 residues. Germline V lookup: CDR1 MNHNY, CDR2 SVGAGI (reference sequence). CDR3 bases: TGTGCCAGCAGCCTCGGCGGCAGCTATGGCTACACCTTC. This gives the protein CASSLGGSYGYTF.

The gene calls are TRBV7-8 and TRBJ1-1; 7 bases line up with TRBD1. V trimming: 0 bases; J trimming: 7 bases; junction bases outside the gene matches: 5. The CDR3 is 14 amino acids. Germline CDR1 reads SGHVS; CDR2 reads FQNEAQ. Written as DNA, the CDR3 is TGTGCCAGCAGCTTAGCGGGACAGCAAATTGAAGCTTTCTTT. It specifies CASSLAGQQIEAFF. Complete variable domain (other parts from reference TRBV7-8 and TRBJ1-1): GAGVSQSPRYKVAKRGQDVALRCDPISGHVSLFWYQQALGQGPEFLTYFQNEAQLDKSGLPSDRFFAERPEGSVSTLKIQRTQQEDSAVYLCASSLAGQQIEAFFGQGTRLTVV.

The chain has TRBV10-3 and TRBJ1-5; 7 nucleotides match TRBD1. Germline V gives CDR1 ENHRY, CDR2 SYGVKD. The CDR3 contains 16 residues. V lost 8 bases and J lost 7; bases outside the gene matches: 17. CDR3 coding DNA: TGTGCCATCTCAATTGGTCAGCGGCAAGGGGGCCAGCCCCAGCATTTT. Residues: CAISIGQRQGGQPQHF.

This clone was counted between two and nine times. V gene TRBV5-1 combines with J gene TRBJ1-5; unclear D gene. Trimming shortened V by 0 bases and J by 0 bases, and 7 bases separated the two germline ends. The germline V gene encodes CDR1 SGHRS and CDR2 YFSETQ. The CDR3 extends over 15 amino acids. For the CDR3, the DNA is TGCGCCAGCAGCTTGGCGCCGGATAGCAATCAGCCCCAGCATTTT. It yields the protein CASSLAPDSNQPQHF.

The chain is built from TRBV7-9 and TRBJ2-5; D call uncertain. Germline V gives CDR1 SEHNR, CDR2 FQNEAQ (reference sequence). V was shortened by 3 bases and J by 4 bases, with 9 bases between the two germline ends. The CDR3 length is 13 residues. The CDR3 DNA sequence: TGTGCCAGCAGCTTTACAGCAGGAGAGACCCAGTACTTC. Its protein product is CASSFTAGETQYF.

The chain links TRBV7-9 to TRBJ2-7, with D perhaps TRBD1 or TRBD2 (5 bases each). CDR1 and CDR2 (germline): SEHNR, FQNEAQ (reference sequence). This CDR3 spans 15 amino acids. Deletions cut 5 bases from V and 3 bases from J, with 17 bases between. The chain's CDR3 is CASSTDSGPDYEQYF. The CDR3 coding sequence is TGTGCCAGCAGCACAGACAGCGGTCCGGACTACGAGCAGTACTTC.

This clone was detected a few times. The CDR3 reads CASSQGERGTGELFF. The CDR3 nucleotides read TGCGCCAGCAGCCAAGGCGAAAGGGGTACCGGGGAGCTGTTTTTT. The chain uses TRBV4-1 and TRBJ2-2, with D tentatively TRBD1 (5 bases). Germline V lookup: CDR1 MGHRA, CDR2 YSYEKL. Trimming took off 1 base at V and 5 bases at J, with 11 bases between the two ends. The CDR3 is 15 residues long.

This chain connects TRBV7-9 to TRBJ1-1, with TRBD1 matching 9 bases. The CDR3 is made up of 13 amino acids. CDR1 is SEHNR and CDR2 is FQNEAQ in the germline V gene (reference sequence). Trimming cost V 4 bases and J 6 bases; bases outside gene matches: 3. CDR3 in DNA: TGTGCCAGCAGCTGGGGACAGGGCGCTGAAGCTTTCTTT. It specifies CASSWGQGAEAFF.

This clone was detected a few times. The rearrangement links TRBV29-1 to TRBJ2-1, with 7 bases identical to TRBD1. The CDR3 length is 15 residues. J lost 12 bases, V lost 7 bases, and 21 bases had no gene match. The germline V gene encodes CDR1 SQVTM and CDR2 ANQGSEA. DNA of the CDR3: TGCAGCGGTCTCGCAGGACAGGCTTCTAGGGACGGGCAGTTCTTC. Translating it yields CSGLAGQASRDGQFF.

This chain uses TRBV11-2 with TRBJ1-1; D is perhaps TRBD1 (6 bases). CDR1 and CDR2 from the germline V gene are SGHAT and FQNNGV. This CDR3 spans 14 amino acids. The germline V and J ends were trimmed by 6 bases and 0 bases, with 11 bases remaining between them. DNA of the CDR3: TGTGCCAGCAGGACGCAGGGGATGAACACTGAAGCTTTCTTT. Translated, it gives CASRTQGMNTEAFF. The whole variable domain, remainder taken from reference TRBV11-2 and TRBJ1-1, is EAGVAQSPRYKIIEKRQSVAFWCNPISGHATLYWYQQILGQGPKLLIQFQNNGVVDDSQLPKDRFSAERLKGVDSTLKIQPAKLEDSAVYLCASRTQGMNTEAFFGQGTRLTVV.

The chain recombines TRBV5-6 with TRBJ1-2, with TRBD1 matching over 8 bases. Germline loops: CDR1 SGHDT, CDR2 YYEEEE. This CDR3 is 13 amino acids long. With V trimmed by 3 bases and J by 3 bases, 1 base remained unmatched. The CDR3 loop is CASSSTGDYGYTF. The CDR3 coding sequence is TGTGCCAGCAGCTCGACAGGGGACTATGGCTACACCTTC. The variable domain in full, with the rest retrieved from reference TRBV5-6 and TRBJ1-2, is DAGVTQSPTHLIKTRGQQVTLRCSPKSGHDTVSWYQQALGQGPQFIFQYYEEEERQRGNFPDRFSGHQFPNYSSELNVNALLLGDSALYLCASSSTGDYGYTFGSGTRLTVV.

J is TRBJ1-1 and V is TRBV2, with D unclear. This CDR3 is 14 amino acids long. Germline lookup yields CDR1 SNHLY and CDR2 FYNNEI. V lost 1 base to trimming and J lost 1 base, with 7 bases between them. CDR3 nucleotides: TGTGCCAGCAGTGAAGATTTCGGGAACACTGAAGCTTTCTTT. Amino acids: CASSEDFGNTEAFF.